A single sample gave rise to the 21 T cell receptor beta chains below, sequenced in a study of cytotoxic CD8 clonotypes in ibrutinib-treated CLL. Here immunoSEQ multiplex PCR was the method, and the copy in TCRdb shows in-frame clones only, minus some. The sample carries some 130,000 clones, approximately 85% recorded once. The sequencing here drew on PBMCs, taken after 24 months of ibrutinib treatment. The receptors stem from a human donor with chronic lymphocytic leukemia.

The genes are TRBV18 and TRBJ2-5; weak D call: TRBD1 (5 bases). Germline-derived CDR1 and CDR2 are KGHSH and LQKENI. V was clipped by 4 bases and J by 2 bases, with 11 bases between them. CDR3 length: 14 amino acids. CDR3 DNA sequence: TGTGCCAGCTCACTGACAGACCGACAAGAGACCCAGTACTTC. This translates into CASSLTDRQETQYF.

The gene calls are TRBV11-3 and TRBJ2-2; 11 positions agree with TRBD2. The junction had 4 bases not matched to a gene; V was cut back by 2 bases and J by 2 bases. The CDR3 loop spans 17 amino acids. The germline gives CDR1 SGHNT, CDR2 YENEEA. CDR3 residues: CASSLTGTSGNTGELFF. CDR3 coding DNA: TGTGCCAGCAGCTTAACCGGGACTAGCGGAAACACCGGGGAGCTGTTTTTT.

A single count supports this clone. V gene TRBV5-6 combines with J gene TRBJ1-2; 9 positions match TRBD1. The V segment lost 5 bases and the J segment 4 bases; nucleotides outside the gene matches: 9. This CDR3 is 15 amino acids long. The germline V gene has CDR1 SGHDT and CDR2 YYEEEE. The CDR3 region has the DNA TGTGCCAGCAGGTCCGGGCCGGGACAGGGCTATGGCTACACCTTC. It codes for CASRSGPGQGYGYTF.

This clone was seen a single time. The chain has TRBV28 and TRBJ1-5; 8 positions match TRBD1. The germline V gene encodes CDR1 MDHEN and CDR2 SYDVKM. The CDR3 is made up of 16 amino acids. The trim removed 5 bases at V and 1 base at J, leaving 7 bases unmatched. CDR3 nucleotide sequence: TGTGCCAGCAGTCCGAGGACAGGGCAGAGCAATCAGCCCCAGCATTTT. Protein sequence: CASSPRTGQSNQPQHF.

This chain connects TRBV29-1 to TRBJ2-5; 9 bases align to TRBD1. J lost 13 bases, V lost 5 bases, and 23 bases had no gene match. Germline V gene sequence: CDR1 SQVTM, CDR2 ANQGSEA. The CDR3 runs to 16 residues. As DNA, the CDR3 is TGCAGCGTTATGGCCTTGGCGGGACAGGGTTTAGCCCTTTGGTACTTC. Its translation: CSVMALAGQGLALWYF. Using reference TRBV29-1 and TRBJ2-5 for the parts outside the CDR3, the full variable domain is SAVISQKPSRDICQRGTSLTIQCQVDSQVTMMFWYRQQPGQSLTLIATANQGSEATYESGFVIDKFPISRPNLTFSTLTVSNMSPEDSSIYLCSVMALAGQGLALWYFGPGTRLLVL.

V usage is TRBV18 and J usage is TRBJ1-5, with 7 positions matching TRBD1. Germline V gives CDR1 KGHSH, CDR2 LQKENI. Trimming cost V 1 base and J 6 bases; bases outside gene matches: 3. This CDR3 spans 14 amino acids. CDR3 nucleotide sequence: TGTGCCAGCTCACCACAGGGGGCATCTCAGCCCCAGCATTTT. This encodes CASSPQGASQPQHF.

In nucleotides, the CDR3 is TGCGCCAGCAGCCAGACAGCGATCGGAAGCACTGAAGCTTTCTTT. Translating it yields CASSQTAIGSTEAFF. This chain uses TRBV5-1 with TRBJ1-1, with D possibly TRBD1 on 5 matching bases. CDR3 length: 15 amino acids. Per germline, CDR1 SGHRS and CDR2 YFSETQ. Trimming stripped 4 bases from V and 4 bases from J, with 17 bases between.

J is TRBJ2-7 and V is TRBV4-1, with D perhaps being TRBD1 or TRBD2 (6 bases each). Trimming removed 4 bases from V and 1 base from J, with 20 bases in between. The V gene's germline CDR1 is MGHRA and CDR2 YSYEKL. The CDR3 is made up of 17 amino acids. CDR3 residues: CASSRGALGSGSYEQYF. In nucleotides, the CDR3 is TGCGCCAGCAGCCGGGGGGCTTTGGGATCGGGGTCCTACGAGCAGTACTTC.

The chain has TRBV6-4 and TRBJ2-5, with D perhaps matching TRBD1 (5 bases). Trimming shortened V by 10 bases and J by 4 bases, and 10 bases separated the two germline ends. The germline V gene encodes CDR1 MRHNA and CDR2 SNTAGT. The CDR3 has 11 residues. CDR3 protein: CATRAGETQYF. The CDR3 DNA follows: TGTGCCACCAGGGCCGGAGAGACCCAGTACTTC.

This chain uses TRBV2 with TRBJ2-6; maybe TRBD1 (6 bases). With 6 bases removed from V and 1 base from J, the gap between germline ends came to 13 bases. The CDR3 contains 16 residues. CDR1 SNHLY and CDR2 FYNNEI come from the germline V gene. CDR3: CASRQNRVSGANVLTF. The DNA for the CDR3 is TGTGCCAGCAGGCAAAACAGGGTATCTGGGGCCAACGTCCTGACTTTC.

The rearrangement uses TRBV19 and TRBJ2-2, with 7 nucleotides matching TRBD2. The germline V gene encodes CDR1 LNHDA and CDR2 SQIVND (reference sequence). The V segment lost 6 bases and the J segment 4 bases; nucleotides outside the gene matches: 8. The CDR3 sequence is 15 residues long. In nucleotides, the CDR3 is TGTGCCAGTAGGAAGGGAGGGTCGGCCACCGGGGAGCTGTTTTTT. Translated, it gives CASRKGGSATGELFF.

The rearrangement uses TRBV10-3 and TRBJ2-3; the match to TRBD1 covers 9 bases. The CDR3 extends over 13 amino acids. Germline V gives CDR1 ENHRY, CDR2 SYGVKD. The V and J ends lost 7 bases and 6 bases, in that order; junction bases with no gene match: 5. The CDR3 sequence is CAINRGQVDTQYF. Written as DNA, the CDR3 is TGTGCCATCAACAGGGGGCAGGTCGATACGCAGTATTTT.

This sequence joins TRBV28 and TRBJ2-5, with D maybe TRBD1 (6 bases). The germline V and J ends were trimmed by 4 bases and 3 bases, with 15 bases remaining between them. Germline loops: CDR1 MDHEN, CDR2 SYDVKM. The CDR3 spans 15 residues. CDR3 sequence reads: CASSSNRVKKETQYF. In DNA form, the CDR3 reads TGTGCCAGCAGTTCCAACAGGGTTAAAAAAGAGACCCAGTACTTC.

In its sample, this clone was seen many times. The chain recombines TRBV28 with TRBJ1-1; no clear D gene. Trimming took off 6 bases at V and 3 bases at J, with 2 bases between the two ends. The CDR3 extends over 10 amino acids. Germline V gives CDR1 MDHEN, CDR2 SYDVKM. The CDR3 DNA follows: TGTGCCAGCAGGGACACTGAAGCTTTCTTT. Its protein is CASRDTEAFF.

This clone was picked up a small number of times. The rearrangement joins TRBV7-9 to TRBJ1-2; D remains unclear. The germline CDR1 and CDR2 sequences are SEHNR and FQNEAQ (reference sequence). The CDR3 sequence is 14 residues long. V gave up 9 bases and J gave up 4 bases, with 18 bases separating them. The CDR3 DNA follows: TGTGCCAGTCCACGACCCGGCGCACTCTATGGCTACACCTTC. Residues: CASPRPGALYGYTF.

The chain recombines TRBV4-1 with TRBJ1-5; a possible D gene is TRBD1 (6 bases). The CDR3 runs to 16 residues. V was shortened by 0 bases and J by 7 bases, with 16 bases between the two germline ends. The germline V gene has CDR1 MGHRA and CDR2 YSYEKL. The CDR3 DNA sequence: TGCGCCAGCAGCCAAGATCTGGCAGGGGTCCGGCAGCCCCAGCATTTT. It translates to CASSQDLAGVRQPQHF.

The CDR3 bases are TGTGCCAGCAGCCAAAACAGGGGCCCCCTCTCCGGTCAGTTCTTC. Translating gives CASSQNRGPLSGQFF. The chain has TRBV11-2 and TRBJ2-1, with 7 bases identical to TRBD1. The CDR3 is 15 residues long. The ends lost 5 bases at V and 13 bases at J; junction bases unmatched: 17. Germline V gives CDR1 SGHAT, CDR2 FQNNGV. Supplemented by reference TRBV11-2 and TRBJ2-1, the full variable domain reads EAGVAQSPRYKIIEKRQSVAFWCNPISGHATLYWYQQILGQGPKLLIQFQNNGVVDDSQLPKDRFSAERLKGVDSTLKIQPAKLEDSAVYLCASSQNRGPLSGQFFGPGTRLTVL.

This chain uses TRBV7-9 with TRBJ1-5; no clear D gene. V was trimmed by 5 bases and J by 0 bases, leaving 5 bases between them. This CDR3 spans 13 amino acids. Germline-derived CDR1 and CDR2 are SEHNR and FQNEAQ (reference sequence). The DNA of the CDR3 is TGTGCCAGCAGCCCAATTAGCAATCAGCCCCAGCATTTT. This encodes CASSPISNQPQHF.

CDR3 sequence reads: CRAGLSEQFF. The CDR3 DNA sequence: TGCAGAGCAGGCCTTAGCGAGCAGTTCTTC. This chain connects TRBV20-1 to TRBJ2-1, with no clear D. The CDR3 is 10 residues long. Germline V gives CDR1 DFQATT, CDR2 SNEGSKA (reference sequence).

The V call is TRBV28, the J call TRBJ1-3; D is ambiguous. The CDR3 extends over 14 amino acids. Germline V CDR1 and CDR2: MDHEN, SYDVKM. V shed 6 bases and J shed 4 bases, with 13 bases lying between them. The CDR3 loop reads CASRTGGRGNTIYF. The DNA of the CDR3 is TGTGCCAGCAGAACGGGTGGGCGCGGAAACACCATATATTTT.

The chain has TRBV2 and TRBJ2-7; a possible D gene is TRBD1 (5 bases). CDR3 length: 14 amino acids. Germline CDR1 SNHLY, CDR2 FYNNEI. V dropped 7 bases and J dropped 3 bases, with 16 bases sitting between them. The CDR3 nucleotides are TGTGCCAGCACCATTGACAGTCCCCTCTACGAGCAGTACTTC. Translated, it gives CASTIDSPLYEQYF.